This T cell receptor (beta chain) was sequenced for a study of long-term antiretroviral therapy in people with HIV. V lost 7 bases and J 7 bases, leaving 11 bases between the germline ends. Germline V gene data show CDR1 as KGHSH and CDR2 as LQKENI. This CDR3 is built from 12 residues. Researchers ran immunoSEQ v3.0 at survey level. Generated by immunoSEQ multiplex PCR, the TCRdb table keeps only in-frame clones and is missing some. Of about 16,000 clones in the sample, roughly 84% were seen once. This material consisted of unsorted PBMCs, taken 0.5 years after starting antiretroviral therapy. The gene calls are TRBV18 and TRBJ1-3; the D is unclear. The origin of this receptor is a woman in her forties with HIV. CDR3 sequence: CASLGRRNTIYF. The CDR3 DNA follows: TGTGCCAGCTTAGGACGACGGAACACCATATATTTT.